Each of the 23 T cell receptor beta chains below was sequenced from the same sample in a study of cytomegalovirus exposure and HLA in healthy donors. Primers for the PCR totalled 60 Vbeta and 13 Jbeta. The repertoire was sequenced with immunoSEQ multiplex PCR; TCRdb's copy has only in-frame clones and lacks some. The sample's table shows about 88,000 clones. Sequenced sample: PBMCs. Receptors were obtained from a girl aged 10-17 years in good health and CMV-seropositive.

This chain links TRBV5-4 with TRBJ2-4; D is possibly TRBD2 (5 bases). The CDR3 sequence is 14 residues long. The germline V gene has CDR1 SGHNT and CDR2 YYREEE (reference sequence). V was pared by 0 bases and J by 2 bases, with 6 bases between. CDR3 nucleotides: TGTGCCAGCAGCTTGGGGAGGTCCAAAAACATTCAGTACTTC. Translating it yields CASSLGRSKNIQYF.

The chain recombines TRBV9 with TRBJ1-1, with D possibly matching TRBD1 (6 bases). Germline CDR1 reads SGDLS; CDR2 reads YYNGEE. V was clipped by 2 bases and J by 0 bases, with 14 bases between them. This CDR3 contains 16 residues. CDR3: CASSVEFRGLNTEAFF. Here the CDR3 DNA reads TGTGCCAGCAGCGTGGAATTCAGGGGACTGAACACTGAAGCTTTCTTT.

The chain joins TRBV7-2 to TRBJ2-7, with 7 positions matching TRBD1. Trimming took 5 bases from V and 6 from J; bases not matched to a gene: 4. Germline lookup yields CDR1 SGHTA and CDR2 FQGNSA. The CDR3 extends over 12 amino acids. The CDR3 is CASSRQGGEQYF. The CDR3 coding sequence is TGTGCCAGCAGCAGACAGGGTGGCGAGCAGTACTTC.

This rearrangement joins TRBV6-1 to TRBJ1-6; D is undetermined. Looked up from germline, CDR1 is MNHNS and CDR2 is SASEGT. The CDR3 is 17 residues long. The germline V and J ends were trimmed by 0 bases and 0 bases, with 9 bases remaining between them. CDR3 loop: CASSEAFGFSYNSPLHF. DNA for the CDR3: TGTGCCAGCAGTGAAGCATTCGGTTTCTCCTATAATTCACCCCTCCACTTT.

J is TRBJ2-3 and V is TRBV2; D call uncertain. Trimming left V 10 bases short and J 1 base short, with 18 bases between. The CDR3 length is 15 residues. The V gene's germline CDR1 is SNHLY and CDR2 FYNNEI. In nucleotides, the CDR3 is TGTGCCAACCTCGAACCGATGCAGGGCACAGATACGCAGTATTTT. Translation: CANLEPMQGTDTQYF.

V and J are TRBV13 and TRBJ2-4; the D gene is possibly TRBD2 (5 bases). Germline V gene sequence: CDR1 PRHDT, CDR2 FYEKMQ (reference sequence). The CDR3 runs to 16 residues. V was shortened by 5 bases and J by 6 bases, with 20 bases between the two germline ends. The CDR3 sequence: CASSERLREGRNIQYF. The CDR3 nucleotides read TGTGCCAGCAGCGAAAGGCTGAGAGAGGGAAGAAACATTCAGTACTTC.

V gene TRBV6-1 combines with J gene TRBJ2-1, with 7 bases lining up with TRBD2. Germline CDR1 is MNHNS and CDR2 is SASEGT. With V trimmed by 1 base and J by 2 bases, 8 bases remained unmatched. This CDR3 has 17 amino acids. The CDR3 DNA reads TGTGCCAGCAGTGAAGTAAGTACTAGCGCAACCTACAATGAGCAGTTCTTC. It translates to CASSEVSTSATYNEQFF.

The chain recombines TRBV14 with TRBJ1-4; D ambiguous. The germline V and J ends were trimmed by 1 base and 10 bases, with 10 bases remaining between them. The CDR3 totals 13 residues. Germline V gene data show CDR1 as SGHDN and CDR2 as FVKESK. CDR3: CASSQGRGGKLFF. The CDR3, as DNA: TGTGCCAGCAGCCAAGGACGGGGAGGAAAACTGTTTTTT.

J is TRBJ2-3 and V is TRBV5-1; maybe TRBD2 (6 bases). Germline V gene sequence: CDR1 SGHRS, CDR2 YFSETQ. V dropped 7 bases and J dropped 10 bases, with 22 bases sitting between them. CDR3 size: 14 residues. The CDR3 DNA is TGCGCCAGCGGCTCCGGCACTAGCCGGTTTGCGCAGTATTTT. It encodes CASGSGTSRFAQYF.

The chain links TRBV4-3 to TRBJ2-3, with D possibly matching TRBD1 (5 bases). V gave up 0 bases and J gave up 1 base, with 11 bases separating them. Per germline, CDR1 LGHNA and CDR2 YSLEER. This CDR3 contains 16 residues. The CDR3 nucleotides are TGCGCCAGCAGCCAAGATCGCGACAGAGGCACAGATACGCAGTATTTT. Protein product: CASSQDRDRGTDTQYF.

The chain carries TRBV19 and TRBJ2-5; 9 bases line up with TRBD2. The CDR3 length is 14 residues. The germline gives CDR1 LNHDA, CDR2 SQIVND (reference sequence). Trimming took 3 bases from V and 3 from J; bases not matched to a gene: 2. CDR3 DNA: TGTGCCAGTAGTATGCTAGCGGGGAAAGAGACCCAGTACTTC. Protein product: CASSMLAGKETQYF.

This sequence joins TRBV9 and TRBJ2-5, with D perhaps TRBD1 (7 bases). The J call may be faulty, since TRBJ2-7 better matches the DNA end. The CDR3 has 12 amino acids. Germline V gene sequence: CDR1 SGDLS, CDR2 YYNGEE. CDR3 residues: CASTGGTGEQYF. In nucleotides, the CDR3 is TGTGCCAGCACAGGGGGGACCGGCGAGCAGTACTTC.

The chain links TRBV9 to TRBJ2-2; D is perhaps TRBD2 (5 bases). Per germline, CDR1 SGDLS and CDR2 YYNGEE. The V and J ends lost 4 bases and 6 bases respectively, with 7 bases between them. This CDR3 comprises 12 residues. The CDR3 sequence is CASSRESGELFF. CDR3 DNA: TGTGCCAGCAGCCGGGAATCCGGGGAGCTGTTTTTT.

V usage is TRBV14 and J usage is TRBJ2-5; D is perhaps TRBD1 (5 bases). V was pared by 4 bases and J by 5 bases, with 11 bases between. This CDR3 has 13 amino acids. CDR1 is SGHDN and CDR2 is FVKESK in the germline V gene. CDR3 in DNA: TGTGCCAGCAGCCGGTTTCCAGGGGAGACCCAGTACTTC. Amino acid sequence: CASSRFPGETQYF. The entire variable domain, with the rest obtained from reference TRBV14 and TRBJ2-5, is as follows: EAGVTQFPSHSVIEKGQTVTLRCDPISGHDNLYWYRRVMGKEIKFLLHFVKESKQDESGMPNNRFLAERTGGTYSTLKVQPAELEDSGVYFCASSRFPGETQYFGPGTRLLVL.

V and J are TRBV19 and TRBJ1-3; unclear D gene. The V gene's germline CDR1 is LNHDA and CDR2 SQIVND (reference sequence). Deletions cut 1 base from V and 2 bases from J, with 15 bases between. This CDR3 has 17 residues. In DNA, the CDR3 is TGTGCCAGTAGTATAGTTTGGCGGCTGGGTACTGGAAACACCATATATTTT. This sequence encodes CASSIVWRLGTGNTIYF.

As for this clone: The junction departs from germline at one end; a sequencing error may be responsible. This sequence joins TRBV11-3 and TRBJ2-3, with D perhaps matching TRBD2 (5 bases). This CDR3 has 16 residues. The V gene's germline CDR1 is SGHNT and CDR2 YENEEA. The CDR3 loop is CASSRRDGASTDKQYF. The CDR3 bases are TGTGCCAGCAGCCGTCGTGACGGTGCTAGCACAGATAAGCAGTATTTT.

The chain couples TRBV30 to TRBJ2-3, with TRBD2 identical over 11 bases. The CDR3 runs 16 residues. Per the germline V gene, CDR1 is GTSNPN and CDR2 is SVGIG (reference sequence). With V trimmed by 0 bases and J by 4 bases, 6 bases remained unmatched. The CDR3 region is CAWSVSLAGGSDTQYF. CDR3 nucleotide sequence: TGTGCCTGGAGTGTAAGTCTAGCGGGGGGATCAGATACGCAGTATTTT.

The chain employs TRBV4-3 and TRBJ1-2; TRBD1 might be the D (5 bases). Germline-derived CDR1 and CDR2 are LGHNA and YSLEER. Trimming removed 2 bases from V and 0 bases from J, with 10 bases in between. The CDR3 is made up of 15 amino acids. The CDR3 coding sequence is TGCGCCAGCAGCCAAACAAAAGGGGCTAACTATGGCTACACCTTC. Translation: CASSQTKGANYGYTF.

This chain links TRBV18 with TRBJ1-2; tentatively, D is TRBD1 (5 bases). Germline-derived CDR1 and CDR2 are KGHSH and LQKENI. This CDR3 is 13 amino acids long. V lost 4 bases and J lost 1, with 7 bases in between. CDR3 DNA sequence: TGTGCCAGCTCACTAGGGGATAACTATGGCTACACCTTC. Translated: CASSLGDNYGYTF.

The chain carries TRBV6-4 and TRBJ2-7, with TRBD1 identical over 11 bases. This CDR3 is 14 amino acids long. Trimming took 6 bases from V and 3 from J; bases not matched to a gene: 4. The germline gives CDR1 MRHNA, CDR2 SNTAGT. CDR3 loop: CASRGQGAIYEQYF. The CDR3, as DNA: TGTGCCAGCAGAGGACAGGGGGCGATCTACGAGCAGTACTTC.

In the case of this clone: The sample carries other DNA sequences with the same CDR3. Here the CDR3 DNA reads TGTGCCAGCAGCGTCCGGGACAGGGGCCACGAGCAGTACTTC. Its protein product is CASSVRDRGHEQYF. This sequence joins TRBV4-2 and TRBJ2-7; TRBD1 matches 10 bases. This CDR3 is 14 amino acids long. V shed 5 bases, J shed 5 bases, and the junction held 6 bases outside the gene matches. Germline V lookup: CDR1 LGHNA, CDR2 YNFKEQ.

The chain links TRBV5-1 to TRBJ2-5; a weak D match, TRBD2 (5 bases). The germline gives CDR1 SGHRS, CDR2 YFSETQ. The V end was cut by 2 bases, the J end by 1 base, with 9 bases between. The CDR3 runs 14 residues. The CDR3 sequence: CASSLEGLQETQYF. CDR3 nucleotides: TGCGCCAGCAGCTTAGAGGGTCTCCAAGAGACCCAGTACTTC.

This chain links TRBV7-2 with TRBJ1-2; maybe TRBD1 (5 bases). Germline V gene lookup returns CDR1 SGHTA and CDR2 FQGNSA. V was pared by 4 bases and J by 5 bases, with 11 bases between. CDR3 length: 13 residues. The CDR3: CASSWDREYGYTF. DNA of the CDR3: TGTGCCAGCAGCTGGGACCGGGAGTATGGCTACACCTTC.